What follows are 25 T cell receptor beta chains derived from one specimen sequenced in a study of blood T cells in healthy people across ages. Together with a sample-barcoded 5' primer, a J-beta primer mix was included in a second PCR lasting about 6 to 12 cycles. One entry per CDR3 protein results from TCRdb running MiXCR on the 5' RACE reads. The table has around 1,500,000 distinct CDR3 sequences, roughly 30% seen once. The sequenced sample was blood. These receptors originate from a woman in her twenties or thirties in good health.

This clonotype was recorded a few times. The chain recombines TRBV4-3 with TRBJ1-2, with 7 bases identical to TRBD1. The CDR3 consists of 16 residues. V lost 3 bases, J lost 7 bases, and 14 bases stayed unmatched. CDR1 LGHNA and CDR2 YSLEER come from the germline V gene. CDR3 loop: CASSQDLTGELSGYTF. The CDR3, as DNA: TGCGCCAGCAGCCAGGATCTTACAGGGGAGCTTTCTGGCTACACCTTC.

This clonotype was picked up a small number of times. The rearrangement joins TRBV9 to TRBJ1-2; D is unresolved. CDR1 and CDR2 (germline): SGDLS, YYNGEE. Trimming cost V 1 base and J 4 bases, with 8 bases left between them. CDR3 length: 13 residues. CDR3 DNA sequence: TGTGCCAGCAGCGTAACAGCTCTCTATGGCTACACCTTC. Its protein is CASSVTALYGYTF.

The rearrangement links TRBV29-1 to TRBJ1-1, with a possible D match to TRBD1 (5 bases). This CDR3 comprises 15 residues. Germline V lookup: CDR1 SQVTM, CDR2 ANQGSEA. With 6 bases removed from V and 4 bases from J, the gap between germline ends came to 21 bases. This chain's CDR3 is CSVLPPGLPSTEAFF. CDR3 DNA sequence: TGCAGCGTGCTACCTCCGGGACTCCCCAGCACTGAAGCTTTCTTT.

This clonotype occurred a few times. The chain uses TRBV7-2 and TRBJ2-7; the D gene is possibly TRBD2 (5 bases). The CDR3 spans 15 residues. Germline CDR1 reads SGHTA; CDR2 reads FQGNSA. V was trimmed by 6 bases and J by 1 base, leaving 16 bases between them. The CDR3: CASRVGVGRSYEQYF. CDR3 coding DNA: TGTGCCAGCAGGGTCGGGGTAGGACGGTCCTACGAGCAGTACTTC.

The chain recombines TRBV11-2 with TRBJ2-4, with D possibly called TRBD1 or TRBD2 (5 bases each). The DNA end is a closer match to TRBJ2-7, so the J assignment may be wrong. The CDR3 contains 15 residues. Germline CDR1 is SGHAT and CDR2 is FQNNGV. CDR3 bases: TGTGCCAGCAGCACCATCGGGACGGGTCCCTACGAGCAGTACTTC. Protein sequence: CASSTIGTGPYEQYF.

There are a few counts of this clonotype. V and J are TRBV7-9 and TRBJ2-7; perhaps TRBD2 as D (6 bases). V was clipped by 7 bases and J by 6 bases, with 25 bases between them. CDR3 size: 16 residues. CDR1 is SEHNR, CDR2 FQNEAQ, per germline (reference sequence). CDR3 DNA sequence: TGTGCCAGCACCTACTCGGGAGTCTCTCCCCTGCTCGAGCAGTACTTC. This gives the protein CASTYSGVSPLLEQYF.

Here the CDR3 reads CASSVVGGGITDTQYF. The CDR3 nucleotides are TGTGCCAGCAGCGTAGTGGGCGGGGGGATCACAGATACGCAGTATTTT. This chain connects TRBV9 to TRBJ2-3; 8 nucleotides agree with TRBD2. Trimming at V came to 0 bases and at J to 2 bases, leaving 5 bases not matched to a gene. This CDR3 has 16 residues. CDR1 SGDLS and CDR2 YYNGEE come from the germline V gene.

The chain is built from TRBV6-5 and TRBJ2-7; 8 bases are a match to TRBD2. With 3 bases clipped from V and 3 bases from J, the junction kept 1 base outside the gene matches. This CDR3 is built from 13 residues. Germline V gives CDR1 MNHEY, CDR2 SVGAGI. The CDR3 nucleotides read TGTGCCAGCAGTTATAGCGGGATCTACGAGCAGTACTTC. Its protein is CASSYSGIYEQYF.

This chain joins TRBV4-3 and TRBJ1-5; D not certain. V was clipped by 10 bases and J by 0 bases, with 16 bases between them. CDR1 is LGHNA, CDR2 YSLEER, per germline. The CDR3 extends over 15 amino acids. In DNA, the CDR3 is TGCGCCATTCGGGAAGAGCAGTCTAGCAATCAGCCCCAGCATTTT. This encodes CAIREEQSSNQPQHF.

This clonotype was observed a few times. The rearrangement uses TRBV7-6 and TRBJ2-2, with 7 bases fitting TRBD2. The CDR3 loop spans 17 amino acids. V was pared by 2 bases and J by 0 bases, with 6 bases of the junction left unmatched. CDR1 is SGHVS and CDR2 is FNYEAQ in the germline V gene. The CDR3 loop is CASSLQREGANTGELFF. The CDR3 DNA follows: TGTGCCAGCAGCTTACAAAGGGAGGGCGCGAACACCGGGGAGCTGTTTTTT. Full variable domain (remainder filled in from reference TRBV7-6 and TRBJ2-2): GAGVSQSPRYKVTKRGQDVALRCDPISGHVSLYWYRQALGQGPEFLTYFNYEAQQDKSGLPNDRFSAERPEGSISTLTIQRTEQRDSAMYRCASSLQREGANTGELFFGEGSRLTVL.

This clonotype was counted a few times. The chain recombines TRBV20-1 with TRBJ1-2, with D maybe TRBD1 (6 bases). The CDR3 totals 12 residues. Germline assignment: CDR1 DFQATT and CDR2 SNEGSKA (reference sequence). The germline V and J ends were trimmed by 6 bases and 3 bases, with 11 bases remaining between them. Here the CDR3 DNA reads TGCAGTGCACTAGGGGGGGACTATGGCTACACCTTC. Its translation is CSALGGDYGYTF.

CDR3 bases: TGTGCCGCCAACTACCCAGGACTAGCGGGGAATGAGCAGTTCTTC. As protein: CAANYPGLAGNEQFF. The chain uses TRBV6-2 or TRBV6-3 and TRBJ2-1, with 12 nucleotides matching TRBD2. After removal of 11 bases from V and 7 bases from J, the junction contained 12 bases not matched to a gene. The CDR3 is 15 residues long. CDR1 and CDR2 from the germline V gene are MNHEY and SVGEGT.

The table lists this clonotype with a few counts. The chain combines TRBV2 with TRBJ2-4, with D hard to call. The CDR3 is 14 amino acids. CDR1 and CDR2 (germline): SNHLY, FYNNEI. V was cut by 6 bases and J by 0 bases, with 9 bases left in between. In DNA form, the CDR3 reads TGTGCCAGCAGCCCGCTCTCAGCCAAAAACATTCAGTACTTC. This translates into CASSPLSAKNIQYF.

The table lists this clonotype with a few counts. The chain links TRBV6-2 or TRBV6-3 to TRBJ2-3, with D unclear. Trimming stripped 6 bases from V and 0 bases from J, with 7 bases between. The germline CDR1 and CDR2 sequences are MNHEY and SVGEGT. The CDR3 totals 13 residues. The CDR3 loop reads CASRKVSTDTQYF. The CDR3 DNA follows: TGTGCCAGCAGAAAGGTTAGCACAGATACGCAGTATTTT.

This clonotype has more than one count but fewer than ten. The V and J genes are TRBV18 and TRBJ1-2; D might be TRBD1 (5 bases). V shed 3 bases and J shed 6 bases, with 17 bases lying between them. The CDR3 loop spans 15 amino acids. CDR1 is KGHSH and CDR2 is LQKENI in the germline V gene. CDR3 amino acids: CASSPSSRAGDGYTF. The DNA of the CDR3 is TGTGCCAGCTCACCCTCAAGCAGGGCTGGCGATGGCTACACCTTC.

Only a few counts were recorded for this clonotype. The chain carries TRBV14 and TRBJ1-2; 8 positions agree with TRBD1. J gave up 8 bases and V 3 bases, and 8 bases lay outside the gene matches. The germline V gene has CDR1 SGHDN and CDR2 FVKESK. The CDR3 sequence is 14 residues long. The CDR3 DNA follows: TGTGCCAGCAGCCACCCTCGGACAGGGTACGGCTACACCTTC. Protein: CASSHPRTGYGYTF.

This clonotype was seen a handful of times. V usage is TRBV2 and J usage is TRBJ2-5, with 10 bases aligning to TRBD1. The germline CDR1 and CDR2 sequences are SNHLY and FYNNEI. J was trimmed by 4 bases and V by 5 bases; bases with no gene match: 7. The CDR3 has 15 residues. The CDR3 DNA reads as TGTGCCAGCAGTAAAGGGACAGGGGTCGGAGAGACCCAGTACTTC. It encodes CASSKGTGVGETQYF.

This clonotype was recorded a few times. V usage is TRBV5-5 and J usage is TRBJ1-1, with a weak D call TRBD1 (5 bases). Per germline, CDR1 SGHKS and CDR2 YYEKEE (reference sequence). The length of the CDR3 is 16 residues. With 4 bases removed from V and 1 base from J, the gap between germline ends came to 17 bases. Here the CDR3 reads CASSLGRVWQNTEAFF. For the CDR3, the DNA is TGTGCCAGCAGCCTGGGCAGGGTTTGGCAGAACACTGAAGCTTTCTTT.

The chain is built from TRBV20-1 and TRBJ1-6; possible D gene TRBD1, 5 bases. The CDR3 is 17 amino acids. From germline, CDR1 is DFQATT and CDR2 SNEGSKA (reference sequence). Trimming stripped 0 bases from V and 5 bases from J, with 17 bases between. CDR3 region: CSARDLTGGTHNSPLHF. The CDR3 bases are TGCAGTGCTAGAGATCTTACAGGTGGCACCCATAATTCACCCCTCCACTTT.

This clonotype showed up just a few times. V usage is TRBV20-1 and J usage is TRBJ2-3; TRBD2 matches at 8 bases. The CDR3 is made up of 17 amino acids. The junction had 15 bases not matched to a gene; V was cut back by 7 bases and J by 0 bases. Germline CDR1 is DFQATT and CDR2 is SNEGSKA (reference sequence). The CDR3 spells CSVRGRLAGGSTDTQYF. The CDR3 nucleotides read TGCAGTGTCCGGGGGAGGCTAGCGGGTGGAAGCACAGATACGCAGTATTTT.

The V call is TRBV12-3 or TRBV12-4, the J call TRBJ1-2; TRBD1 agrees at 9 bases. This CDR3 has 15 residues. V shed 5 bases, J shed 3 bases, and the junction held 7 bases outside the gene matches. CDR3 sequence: CASSNRGQGYYGYTF. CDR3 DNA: TGTGCCAGCAGTAACCGGGGACAGGGCTACTATGGCTACACCTTC.

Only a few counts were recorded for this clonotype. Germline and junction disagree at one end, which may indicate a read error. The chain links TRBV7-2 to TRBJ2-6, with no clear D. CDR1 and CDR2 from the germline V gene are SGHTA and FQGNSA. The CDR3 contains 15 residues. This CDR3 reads CASSLRHSGTNVLTF. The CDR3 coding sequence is TGTGCCAGCAGCTTAAGGCACTCTGGGACCAACGTCCTGACTTTC.

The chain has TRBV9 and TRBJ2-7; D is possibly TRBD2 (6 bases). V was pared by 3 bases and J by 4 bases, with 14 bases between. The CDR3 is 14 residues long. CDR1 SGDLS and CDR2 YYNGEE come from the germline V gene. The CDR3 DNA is TGTGCCAGCAGCGCGCCCTTCCGGGAGTACGAGCAGTACTTC. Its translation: CASSAPFREYEQYF.

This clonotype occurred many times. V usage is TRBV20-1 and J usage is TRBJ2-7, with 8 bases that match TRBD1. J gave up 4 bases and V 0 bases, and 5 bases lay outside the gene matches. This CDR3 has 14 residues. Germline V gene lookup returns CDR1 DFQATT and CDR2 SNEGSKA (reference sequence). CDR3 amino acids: CSARDSQGAYEQYF. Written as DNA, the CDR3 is TGCAGTGCTAGAGATAGCCAGGGGGCATACGAGCAGTACTTC.

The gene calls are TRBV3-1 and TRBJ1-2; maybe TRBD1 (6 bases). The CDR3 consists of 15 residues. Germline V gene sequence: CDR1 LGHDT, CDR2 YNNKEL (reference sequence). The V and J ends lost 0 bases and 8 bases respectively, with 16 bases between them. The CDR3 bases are TGTGCCAGCAGCCAAGAGATTTCCCAGGGGCACGGCTACACCTTC. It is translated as CASSQEISQGHGYTF.